This TCR beta chain was identified during a study of early T cells in non-severe SARS-CoV-2 infection. This clonotype showed up many times. This CDR3 comprises 15 residues. The V gene end was trimmed by 0 bases and the J gene end by 5 bases; junction bases not matched to a gene: 7. Germline values: CDR1 SGHRS, CDR2 YFSETQ. Unique molecular identifiers were attached to individual cDNA molecules. A single record per CDR3 protein comes from TCRdb applying MiXCR to the 5' RACE reads. The sample yields 42,000 or so distinct CDR3 sequences, roughly 12% seen once. This rearrangement joins TRBV5-1 to TRBJ1-1, with TRBD1 identical over 7 bases. The specimen was whole blood. This clonotype was sampled from an adult who was a healthcare worker with PCR-confirmed SARS-CoV-2 infection or an uninfected control (not recorded which). In DNA form, the CDR3 reads TGCGCCAGCAGCTTGGTCTCAGGGGGGCCTACTGAAGCTTTCTTT. Its protein product is CASSLVSGGPTEAFF.